The clone carrying this T cell receptor beta chain was observed a few times. Measured with immunoSEQ multiplex PCR; TCRdb has only the in-frame clones, and not every one. The data show approximately 37,000 clones, 90% to 95% seen once. This record belongs to a study of T cell changes during pregnancy in multiple sclerosis. The V end lost 5 bases, the J end lost 5 bases, and 9 bases lay between the germline ends. Germline V gene sequence: CDR1 PRHDT, CDR2 FYEKMQ (reference sequence). This CDR3 is built from 12 residues. Specimen: CD4+ T cells from peripheral blood mononuclear cells, collected in the third trimester of pregnancy. This chain joins TRBV13 and TRBJ2-5; D not resolved. The receptor was isolated from a female donor with multiple sclerosis, enrolled in a pregnancy study. CDR3: CASSLYMETQYF. As DNA, the CDR3 is TGTGCCAGCAGCCTCTATATGGAGACCCAGTACTTC.